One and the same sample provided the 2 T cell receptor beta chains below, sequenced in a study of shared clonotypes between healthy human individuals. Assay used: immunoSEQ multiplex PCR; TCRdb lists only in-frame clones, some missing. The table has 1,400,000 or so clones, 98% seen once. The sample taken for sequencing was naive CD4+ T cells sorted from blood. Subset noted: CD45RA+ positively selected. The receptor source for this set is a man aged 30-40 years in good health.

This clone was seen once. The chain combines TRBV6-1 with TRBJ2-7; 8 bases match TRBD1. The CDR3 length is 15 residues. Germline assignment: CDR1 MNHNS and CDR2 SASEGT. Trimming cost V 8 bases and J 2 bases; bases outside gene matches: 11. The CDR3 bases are TGTGCCAGCTGCCTGGCAGGGGGCGCAACCTACGAGCAGTACTTC. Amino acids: CASCLAGGATYEQYF.

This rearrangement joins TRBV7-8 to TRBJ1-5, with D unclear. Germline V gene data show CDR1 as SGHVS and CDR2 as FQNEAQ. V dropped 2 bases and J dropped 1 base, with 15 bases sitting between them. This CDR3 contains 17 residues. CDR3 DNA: TGTGCCAGCAGCTTACGGTGGACTCCACGAAGCAATCAGCCCCAGCATTTT. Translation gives CASSLRWTPRSNQPQHF.